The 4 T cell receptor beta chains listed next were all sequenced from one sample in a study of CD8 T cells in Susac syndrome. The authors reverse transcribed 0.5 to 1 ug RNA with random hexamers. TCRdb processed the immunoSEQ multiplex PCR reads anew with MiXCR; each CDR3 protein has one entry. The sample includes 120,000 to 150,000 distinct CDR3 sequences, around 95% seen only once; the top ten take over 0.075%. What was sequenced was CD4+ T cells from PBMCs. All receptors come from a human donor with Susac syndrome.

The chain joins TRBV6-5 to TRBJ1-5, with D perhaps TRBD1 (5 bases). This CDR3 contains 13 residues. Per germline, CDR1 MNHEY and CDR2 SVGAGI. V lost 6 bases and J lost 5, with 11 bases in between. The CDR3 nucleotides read TGTGCCAGCAGGGGACCGGGAGATCAGCCCCAGCATTTT. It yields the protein CASRGPGDQPQHF.

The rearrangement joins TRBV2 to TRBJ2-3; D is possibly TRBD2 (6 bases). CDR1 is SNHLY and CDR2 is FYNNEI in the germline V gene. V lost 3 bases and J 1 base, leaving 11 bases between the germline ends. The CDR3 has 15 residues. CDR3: CASSDGGAGTDTQYF. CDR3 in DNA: TGTGCCAGCAGTGACGGGGGAGCGGGCACAGATACGCAGTATTTT.

CDR3 loop: CASSESRTREQYF. The DNA for the CDR3 is TGTGCCAGCAGTGAATCCCGAACCCGGGAGCAGTACTTC. The chain carries TRBV25-1 and TRBJ2-7; D unclear. The CDR3 has 13 residues. Germline CDR1 is MGHDK and CDR2 is SYGVNS. Deletions cut 1 base from V and 7 bases from J, with 11 bases between.

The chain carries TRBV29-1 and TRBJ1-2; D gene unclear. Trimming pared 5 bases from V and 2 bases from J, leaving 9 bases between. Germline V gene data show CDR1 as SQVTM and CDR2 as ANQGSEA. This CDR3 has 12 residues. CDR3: CSVSRANYGYTF. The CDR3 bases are TGCAGCGTTTCCCGGGCCAACTATGGCTACACCTTC. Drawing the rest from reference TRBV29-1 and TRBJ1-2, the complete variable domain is SAVISQKPSRDICQRGTSLTIQCQVDSQVTMMFWYRQQPGQSLTLIATANQGSEATYESGFVIDKFPISRPNLTFSTLTVSNMSPEDSSIYLCSVSRANYGYTFGSGTRLTVV.